These T cell receptor beta chains were read from a single sample in a study of blood T cell repertoires in COVID-19. TCRdb's table, derived via immunoSEQ multiplex PCR, lists solely in-frame clones and lacks some. The data hold 300,000 to 350,000 clones, with 75% to 95% observed a single time. Sequenced: peripheral blood. The receptor source for this set is a woman aged 25-40 years with COVID-19, enrolled during active disease. Each CDR3 is given with its conserved first and last residue. The D gene is left open where the match is weak. The size entry is marked missing in some rows and otherwise reads once, few, many or a size class.

v_call: TRBV6-5
d_call: TRBD1
j_call: TRBJ2-7
clone_size: -
cdr3_nt: TGTGCCAGCAGCATCGGGACAGGAGTTTTCGAGCAGTACTTC
cdr3_aa: CASSIGTGVFEQYF

v_call: TRBV15
d_call: TRBD1
j_call: TRBJ2-1
clone_size: -
cdr3_nt: TGTGCCACCAGCAGAGATTTTGGGACAGGGTTCAATGAGCAGTTCTTC
cdr3_aa: CATSRDFGTGFNEQFF

v_call: TRBV6-6
d_call: -
j_call: TRBJ2-7
clone_size: -
cdr3_nt: TGTGCCAGCAGTCCTACAGGTCTGGGCGAGCAGTACTTC
cdr3_aa: CASSPTGLGEQYF

v_call: TRBV10-3
d_call: -
j_call: TRBJ1-2
clone_size: -
cdr3_nt: TGTGCCATCAGTGAGATGGGCGGAGGAGGCTATGGCTACACCTTC
cdr3_aa: CAISEMGGGGYGYTF

v_call: TRBV11-3
d_call: -
j_call: TRBJ2-2
clone_size: -
cdr3_nt: TGTGCCAGCAGCCCGGGAGCGGGCAAGGATAACACCGGGGAGCTGTTTTTT
cdr3_aa: CASSPGAGKDNTGELFF

v_call: TRBV5-8
d_call: -
j_call: TRBJ2-1
clone_size: few
cdr3_nt: TGTGCCAGTCCCCGAACCCTAGCGTTCAATGAGCAGTTCTTC
cdr3_aa: CASPRTLAFNEQFF

v_call: TRBV27
d_call: -
j_call: TRBJ2-6
clone_size: -
cdr3_nt: TGTGCCAGCAGTTTATACGGGGTAGCAGGGGCCAACGTCCTGACTTTC
cdr3_aa: CASSLYGVAGANVLTF

v_call: TRBV5-5
d_call: TRBD1
j_call: TRBJ1-1
clone_size: -
cdr3_nt: TGTGCCAGCAGCCAGAGGGACAGAATGAACACTGAAGCTTTCTTT
cdr3_aa: CASSQRDRMNTEAFF

v_call: TRBV13
d_call: TRBD2
j_call: TRBJ2-3
clone_size: -
cdr3_nt: TGTGCCAGCAGCCAGGGTCGACTAGCGGGAGGGTATTTT
cdr3_aa: CASSQGRLAGGYF

v_call: TRBV27
d_call: -
j_call: TRBJ2-2
clone_size: -
cdr3_nt: TGTGCCAGCAGTGTCGGGAGTTCCGGGGAGCTGTTTTTT
cdr3_aa: CASSVGSSGELFF

v_call: TRBV21-1
d_call: -
j_call: TRBJ1-3
clone_size: -
cdr3_nt: TGTGCCAGCAGCAAATCCGAGACAGGACGTCCCTCTGGAAACACCATATATTTT
cdr3_aa: CASSKSETGRPSGNTIYF

v_call: TRBV29-1
d_call: TRBD2
j_call: TRBJ2-7
clone_size: once
cdr3_nt: TGCAGCGTGGCGGGACTAGCGGGCTCCTACGAGCAGTACTTC
cdr3_aa: CSVAGLAGSYEQYF

v_call: TRBV27
d_call: -
j_call: TRBJ2-2
clone_size: once
cdr3_nt: TGTGCCAGCAGTGGGCTTCGCGCGTCCACGTTAGGGCTGTTTTTT
cdr3_aa: CASSGLRASTLGLFF

v_call: TRBV30
d_call: TRBD1
j_call: TRBJ1-3
clone_size: -
cdr3_nt: TGTGCCTGGACCCCGGACAGGGCGTCAGGAAACACCATATATTTT
cdr3_aa: CAWTPDRASGNTIYF

v_call: TRBV2
d_call: -
j_call: TRBJ1-4
clone_size: -
cdr3_nt: TGTGCCAGCAGTGAAGAGGGAGGGGAAAAACTGTTTTTT
cdr3_aa: CASSEEGGEKLFF

v_call: TRBV29-1
d_call: -
j_call: TRBJ1-5
clone_size: -
cdr3_nt: TGCAGCGTGACGGAGGACAGCGATCAGCCCCAGCATTTT
cdr3_aa: CSVTEDSDQPQHF

v_call: TRBV6-1
d_call: -
j_call: TRBJ1-1
clone_size: -
cdr3_nt: TGTGCCAGCAGTGAAGAAAGAGGGCTGGGTGAAGCTTTCTTT
cdr3_aa: CASSEERGLGEAFF

v_call: TRBV21-1
d_call: -
j_call: TRBJ2-3
clone_size: -
cdr3_nt: TGTGCCAGCAGCACGCGACCAGAAGCGTTTAGAAGCACAGATACGCAGTATTTT
cdr3_aa: CASSTRPEAFRSTDTQYF

v_call: TRBV6-6
d_call: TRBD1
j_call: TRBJ1-3
clone_size: once
cdr3_nt: TGTGCCAGCAGAGACAGGGTGAGCTCTGGAAACACCATATATTTT
cdr3_aa: CASRDRVSSGNTIYF

v_call: TRBV5-1
d_call: -
j_call: TRBJ1-4
clone_size: -
cdr3_nt: TGCGCCAGCAGCTTGGACAGGGCTGCAACTAATGAAAAACTGTTTTTT
cdr3_aa: CASSLDRAATNEKLFF

v_call: TRBV5-6
d_call: TRBD2
j_call: TRBJ2-7
clone_size: -
cdr3_nt: TGTGCCAGCAGCTCTGCTCCCGGGACTAGCGAGAGCCTGGAGCAGTACTTC
cdr3_aa: CASSSAPGTSESLEQYF

v_call: TRBV10-3
d_call: -
j_call: TRBJ1-1
clone_size: -
cdr3_nt: TGTGCCATCAGTGGGGCGACGGGGGAAGCTTTCTTT
cdr3_aa: CAISGATGEAFF

v_call: TRBV4-3
d_call: -
j_call: TRBJ1-4
clone_size: -
cdr3_nt: TGCGCCAGCAGCCTGGGGCAGGAGGAAAAACTGTTTTTT
cdr3_aa: CASSLGQEEKLFF

v_call: TRBV5-4
d_call: -
j_call: TRBJ2-7
clone_size: few
cdr3_nt: TGTGCCAGCAGCTTGGATGTCGTCTCCTACGAGCAGTACTTC
cdr3_aa: CASSLDVVSYEQYF

v_call: TRBV5-4
d_call: TRBD2
j_call: TRBJ2-1
clone_size: -
cdr3_nt: TGTGCCAGCACCCCGGGGGGTTTGTACAATGAGCAGTTCTTC
cdr3_aa: CASTPGGLYNEQFF

v_call: TRBV18
d_call: -
j_call: TRBJ1-2
clone_size: -
cdr3_nt: TGTGCCAGCTCACCGATGCCCTCTACAGGGCCCAACTATGGCTACACCTTC
cdr3_aa: CASSPMPSTGPNYGYTF

v_call: TRBV30
d_call: -
j_call: TRBJ1-6
clone_size: -
cdr3_nt: TGTGCCTGGAGCATTAGGGGGATGCGTAATTCACCCCTCCACTTT
cdr3_aa: CAWSIRGMRNSPLHF

v_call: TRBV6-6
d_call: -
j_call: TRBJ1-2
clone_size: -
cdr3_nt: TGTGCCAGCAGTACCGATATGGCTCATGGCTACACCTTC
cdr3_aa: CASSTDMAHGYTF

v_call: TRBV11-2
d_call: TRBD1
j_call: TRBJ1-1
clone_size: -
cdr3_nt: TGTGCCAGCAGCTGGGACAGGGGTGGTACTGAAGCTTTCTTT
cdr3_aa: CASSWDRGGTEAFF

v_call: TRBV29-1
d_call: -
j_call: TRBJ2-1
clone_size: -
cdr3_nt: TGCAGCGTCGGCAAACTTGAGAGAGGTGAGCAGTTCTTC
cdr3_aa: CSVGKLERGEQFF

v_call: TRBV3-1/TRBV3-2
d_call: TRBD1
j_call: TRBJ2-2
clone_size: -
cdr3_nt: TGTGCCAGCAGCCGACTGACAGGGAAGAACACCGGGGAGCTGTTTTTT
cdr3_aa: CASSRLTGKNTGELFF

v_call: TRBV28
d_call: TRBD1
j_call: TRBJ2-5
clone_size: -
cdr3_nt: TGTGCCGCCAATAGGGGGCGAGAGACCCAGTACTTC
cdr3_aa: CAANRGRETQYF

v_call: TRBV9
d_call: TRBD1
j_call: TRBJ2-7
clone_size: -
cdr3_nt: TGTGCCAGCAGCGTAGTAACCGAGGGACAGGCGTTCTACGAGCAGTACTTC
cdr3_aa: CASSVVTEGQAFYEQYF

v_call: TRBV6-2/TRBV6-3
d_call: TRBD2
j_call: TRBJ2-2
clone_size: -
cdr3_nt: TGTGCCAGCAGCCGTAATATAGCGGGCCTGAACACCGGGGAGCTGTTTTTT
cdr3_aa: CASSRNIAGLNTGELFF

v_call: TRBV6-5
d_call: TRBD2
j_call: TRBJ2-7
clone_size: -
cdr3_nt: TGTGCCAGCAGTTACAAGCGGGGCGACGAGCAGTACTTC
cdr3_aa: CASSYKRGDEQYF

v_call: TRBV19
d_call: TRBD2
j_call: TRBJ2-5
clone_size: -
cdr3_nt: TGTGCCAGTAGTTTTAGCGGGAGGGCCCATGAGACCCAGTACTTC
cdr3_aa: CASSFSGRAHETQYF

v_call: TRBV4-3
d_call: TRBD2
j_call: TRBJ2-5
clone_size: -
cdr3_nt: TGCGCCAGCAGCCAAGATGGACTAGCGGGATTTGGCGAGACCCAGTACTTC
cdr3_aa: CASSQDGLAGFGETQYF

v_call: TRBV7-2
d_call: -
j_call: TRBJ2-3
clone_size: -
cdr3_nt: TGTGCCAGCAGCCAAGACTACTCTAGCACAGATACGCAGTATTTT
cdr3_aa: CASSQDYSSTDTQYF

v_call: TRBV28
d_call: -
j_call: TRBJ2-5
clone_size: -
cdr3_nt: TGTGCCAGCAGTTTGTCTCAAGAGACCCAGTACTTC
cdr3_aa: CASSLSQETQYF

v_call: TRBV19
d_call: TRBD1
j_call: TRBJ1-6
clone_size: -
cdr3_nt: TGTGCCAGTACTGCGACAGGGAATAATTCACCCCTCCACTTT
cdr3_aa: CASTATGNNSPLHF

v_call: TRBV6-6
d_call: TRBD1
j_call: TRBJ1-3
clone_size: -
cdr3_nt: TGTGCCAGCAGTTACCCAGGCCAGGGGGGACGTGACACCATATATTTT
cdr3_aa: CASSYPGQGGRDTIYF

v_call: TRBV30
d_call: -
j_call: TRBJ2-5
clone_size: -
cdr3_nt: TGTGCCTGGAGTAAAGCGTTACAAGAGACCCAGTACTTC
cdr3_aa: CAWSKALQETQYF